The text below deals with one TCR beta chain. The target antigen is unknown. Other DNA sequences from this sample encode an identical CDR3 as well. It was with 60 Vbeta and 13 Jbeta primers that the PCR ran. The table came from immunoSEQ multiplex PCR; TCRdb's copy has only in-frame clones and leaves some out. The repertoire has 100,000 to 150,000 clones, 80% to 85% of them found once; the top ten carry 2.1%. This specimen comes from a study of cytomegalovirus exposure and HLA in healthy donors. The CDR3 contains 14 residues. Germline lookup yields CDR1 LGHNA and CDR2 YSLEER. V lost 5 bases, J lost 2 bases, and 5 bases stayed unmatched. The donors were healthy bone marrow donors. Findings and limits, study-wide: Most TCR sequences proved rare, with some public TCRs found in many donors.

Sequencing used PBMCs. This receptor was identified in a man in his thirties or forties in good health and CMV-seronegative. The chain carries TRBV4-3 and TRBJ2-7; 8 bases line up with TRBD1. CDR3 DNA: TGCGCCAGCAGCACCCGACAGGGGCCCTACGAGCAGTACTTC. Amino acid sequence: CASSTRQGPYEQYF.